This T cell receptor beta chain appears in the sequencing data of a study of blood T cell repertoires in COVID-19. The ends lost 5 bases at V and 2 bases at J; junction bases unmatched: 11. The CDR3 runs 17 residues. From germline, CDR1 is LNHDA and CDR2 SQIVND (reference sequence). Sequenced by immunoSEQ multiplex PCR; TCRdb stores in-frame clones only, minus some. Here the sample spans 180,000 or so clones, approximately 80% being singletons. Specimen: PBMCs or T cells enriched from blood (not recorded which). This TCR was sampled from a man aged 55-75 years who had been exposed to COVID-19. This rearrangement joins TRBV19 to TRBJ2-1, with 8 bases identical to TRBD2. The CDR3 is CASSARLARGTYNEQFF. DNA of the CDR3: TGTGCCAGTAGTGCCCGACTAGCGCGGGGGACCTACAATGAGCAGTTCTTC.